Listed below are T cell receptor beta chains from one sample, sequenced in a study of blood T cell repertoires in COVID-19. Profiled with immunoSEQ multiplex PCR; TCRdb holds only in-frame clones, not every one. The sample has 96,000 or so clones; around nine tenths are singletons. Source material: peripheral blood. These receptor sequences come from a woman older than 75 with acute or convalescent COVID-19. CDR3s include the opening cysteine and the closing phenylalanine or tryptophan. A D gene is named only where the DNA matches it firmly. Clone size is stated in some rows and not others, as once, few, many or a class when expanded.

NA,TRBV7-9,TRBJ2-1,TRBD2,TGTGCCAGCAGCTTGGGCGGGAGAGGGTCCAATGAGCAGTTCTTC,CASSLGGRGSNEQFF
NA,TRBV5-6,TRBJ1-5,NA,TGTGCCAGCAGCTTCTACGGCAATCAGCCCCAGCATTTT,CASSFYGNQPQHF
NA,TRBV9,TRBJ2-1,TRBD2,TGTGCCAGCAGCGGACTAGCGGGGGGAATCAATGAGCAGTTCTTC,CASSGLAGGINEQFF
few,TRBV19,TRBJ2-3,NA,TGTGCCAGTAGTACCGGGACTGTAGTTCAGTATTTT,CASSTGTVVQYF
once,TRBV19,TRBJ2-3,NA,TGTGCCAGTAGTATTTACGCGGGCCCGGAAGATACGCAGTATTTT,CASSIYAGPEDTQYF
NA,TRBV7-2,TRBJ2-1,TRBD2,TGTGCCAGCAGCTCTCCGGGACTAGCGGGAGGGAGATATTGGAAGGAGCAGTTCTTC,CASSSPGLAGGRYWKEQFF
NA,TRBV5-4,TRBJ1-3,NA,TGTGCCAGCAGCTTGGGACACTCTGGAAACACCATATATTTT,CASSLGHSGNTIYF
NA,TRBV7-8,TRBJ2-2,TRBD1,TGTGCCAGCAGCCCGAGGACAGGCCGGCCCGGGGAGCTGTTTTTT,CASSPRTGRPGELFF
NA,TRBV10-3,TRBJ1-3,TRBD1,TGTGCCATCAGTGAGTCGAGGGGGCCTGGAAACACCATATATTTT,CAISESRGPGNTIYF
once,TRBV5-1,TRBJ1-1,NA,TGCGCCAGCAGATCCAGGGTTTCGGCTGAAGCTTTCTTT,CASRSRVSAEAFF
once,TRBV4-1,TRBJ2-5,NA,TGCGCCAGCAGCCTGGGACTGTATCAAGAGACCCAGTACTTC,CASSLGLYQETQYF